The rows below give T cell receptor beta chains drawn from one sample of a study of blood T cell repertoires in COVID-19. Clones were sequenced by immunoSEQ multiplex PCR, and TCRdb holds only the in-frame ones, with some missing. The data contain some 210,000 clones, 92% of them singletons. The specimen sequenced was peripheral blood. The receptors originated from a young man with acute or convalescent COVID-19. The CDR3 runs from the conserved cysteine through the conserved F or W. Each record gives: D gene, J gene, V gene, clone size, CDR3 DNA, CDR3 protein. The D gene is left open where the match is weak. Clone size is stated in some rows and not others, as once, few, many or a class when expanded.

>TRBD1|TRBJ1-6|TRBV7-9|few
TGTGCCAGCAGGATCGGGACAGGGGATAATTCACCCCTCCACTTT
CASRIGTGDNSPLHF
>TRBD1|TRBJ1-5|TRBV6-5|-
TGTGCCAGTCAAGGGACAGGCGCCTCCCGGCCCCAGCATTTT
CASQGTGASRPQHF
>-|TRBJ1-1|TRBV30|once
TGTGCCTGGAGACCCCTCGGGAATCTGAACACTGAAGCTTTCTTT
CAWRPLGNLNTEAFF
>-|TRBJ1-4|TRBV15|-
TGTGCCACCGGACAAGGACCAGGTGAAAAACTGTTTTTT
CATGQGPGEKLFF
>TRBD1|TRBJ2-7|TRBV6-5|-
TGTGCCAGCAGTTCGGACAGGGGGTACGAGCAGTACTTC
CASSSDRGYEQYF
>TRBD1|TRBJ2-1|TRBV6-5|-
TGTGCCAGCAGTCTGGGACAGGAGCAGTTCTTC
CASSLGQEQFF
>-|TRBJ2-7|TRBV28|-
TGTGCCAGCAGTCCACTAAGGGGGGGATCCACCTACGAGCAGTACTTC
CASSPLRGGSTYEQYF
>TRBD1|TRBJ1-5|TRBV19|-
TGTGCCAGTAAATCCCGGGGGACAGGGCTTACTAGCAATCAGCCCCAGCATTTT
CASKSRGTGLTSNQPQHF
>-|TRBJ1-4|TRBV5-5|-
TGTGCCAGCAGCTTGGGGGCAGGGACTAATGAAAAACTGTTTTTT
CASSLGAGTNEKLFF
>-|TRBJ1-4|TRBV10-1|-
TGCGCCAGCAGTCGAGACACTTCAACTAATGAAAAACTGTTTTTT
CASSRDTSTNEKLFF
>-|TRBJ1-5|TRBV19|-
TGTGCCAGTAGTACTAACCACCGGGGCAATCAGCCCCAGCATTTT
CASSTNHRGNQPQHF
>-|TRBJ1-4|TRBV11-2|-
TGTGCCAGCAGCTTAACCCGGGTGGGGCCTAATGAAAAACTGTTTTTT
CASSLTRVGPNEKLFF
>TRBD1|TRBJ1-1|TRBV3-1/TRBV3-2|-
TGTGCCAGCAGCCCTCAGCGGACAGGGAGGGCTTTCTTT
CASSPQRTGRAFF
>-|TRBJ1-2|TRBV5-1|-
TGCGCCAGCAGCCCCGGACAGACCTATGGCTACACCTTC
CASSPGQTYGYTF
>TRBD1|TRBJ1-4|TRBV19|-
TGTGCCAGTCAAGGGGGCGCGTATAGTGAAAAACTGTTTTTT
CASQGGAYSEKLFF
>-|TRBJ2-1|TRBV6-5|-
TGTGCCAGCAGAGGAGGGGTGTACTACAATGAGCAGTTCTTC
CASRGGVYYNEQFF
>TRBD2|TRBJ2-7|TRBV7-8|-
TGTGCCAGCAGCCCCGGGGCGGGAGTAGACGAGCAGTACTTC
CASSPGAGVDEQYF
>TRBD1|TRBJ1-1|TRBV2|-
TGTGCCAGCCGGGACAGGGCGGCTGAAGCTTTCTTT
CASRDRAAEAFF
>-|TRBJ1-2|TRBV28|-
TGTGCCACCCTCTCGGGGGGGTCGATAAGTGGCTACACCTTC
CATLSGGSISGYTF
>-|TRBJ1-2|TRBV11-2|-
TGTGCCAGCAGCCGCGGACAGCTAACTAACTATGGCTACACCTTC
CASSRGQLTNYGYTF
>TRBD1|TRBJ1-1|TRBV30|-
TGTGCCTGCAGGGGGCTGAACACTGAAGCTTTCTTT
CACRGLNTEAFF
>-|TRBJ2-4|TRBV19|-
TGTGCCAGTAGTGGCAGTGTACGATTGGACATTCAGTACTTC
CASSGSVRLDIQYF
>-|TRBJ2-7|TRBV5-4|-
TGTGCCAGCAGCCCATTACCGCTCCCAAGCCACGAGCAGTACTTC
CASSPLPLPSHEQYF
>TRBD1|TRBJ1-2|TRBV6-5|few
TGTGCCAGCCATCCCGGGACAGTGGGTGGCTACACCTTC
CASHPGTVGGYTF
>TRBD1|TRBJ1-2|TRBV6-5|-
TGTGCCAGCAGTCGCGACAGGGGAGATGGCTACACCTTC
CASSRDRGDGYTF
>-|TRBJ2-5|TRBV7-9|-
TGTGCCAGCAGCTCGACAGAGGCGGAGACCCAGTACTTC
CASSSTEAETQYF
>-|TRBJ1-2|TRBV7-8|-
TGTGCCAGCAGCATAATAGTTTCCGGGGGAGGCTACACCTTC
CASSIIVSGGGYTF
>-|TRBJ2-1|TRBV7-9|-
TGTGCCAGCAGCTCGGGTAGTGAGGATGAGCAGTTCTTC
CASSSGSEDEQFF
>TRBD2|TRBJ2-5|TRBV11-3|once
TGTGCCAGCAGCTTCGGCGGGAGCCAAGAGACCCAGTACTTC
CASSFGGSQETQYF
>-|TRBJ2-3|TRBV6-1|-
TGTGCCAGCAGTGATTTTAGAGATACGCAGTATTTT
CASSDFRDTQYF
>TRBD1|TRBJ2-7|TRBV6-5|-
TGTGCCAGCAGGAGCGGAGGGCAGGGGGCGAACGAGCAGTACTTC
CASRSGGQGANEQYF
>TRBD1|TRBJ1-2|TRBV4-1|-
TGCGCCAGCAGCCGCCCAGGGGGCGCGGACTATGGCTACACCTTC
CASSRPGGADYGYTF
>-|TRBJ1-1|TRBV27|-
TGTGCCAGCAGTTTTGTCGGGGATGCTGAAGCTTTCTTT
CASSFVGDAEAFF
>TRBD1|TRBJ1-3|TRBV6-6|-
TGTGCCAGCAGTTACGGCCAGGGGGCTGGAAACACCATATATTTT
CASSYGQGAGNTIYF
>-|TRBJ2-5|TRBV5-1|-
TGCGCCAGCACCCAGGGGGGTAGCGGGGAAGAGACCCAGTACTTC
CASTQGGSGEETQYF
>-|TRBJ2-5|TRBV19|-
TGTGCCAGTAGTATAGTCGTATGGACTGGGGGCGGATCCTTCCAAGAGACCCAGTACTTC
CASSIVVWTGGGSFQETQYF
>TRBD1|TRBJ2-1|TRBV18|-
TGTGCCAGCTCAGAGGGACAGGACTACAATGAGCAGTTCTTC
CASSEGQDYNEQFF
>-|TRBJ1-2|TRBV5-4|-
TGTGCCAGCAGCTGGAGTGGAAACTATGGCTACACCTTC
CASSWSGNYGYTF
>-|TRBJ2-4|TRBV27|once
TGTGCCAGCTCCAGGGGTTGGGGCAAAAACATTCAGTACTTC
CASSRGWGKNIQYF
>TRBD2|TRBJ2-3|TRBV27|-
TGTGCCAGCAAGGCGGGCGGGGGGGCCGCAAGAGCGCAGTATTTT
CASKAGGGAARAQYF
>TRBD1|TRBJ1-2|TRBV4-2|-
TGTGCCAGCAGCCAAGATCGAATGGATCCCCGGACAGGGCATAACTATGGCTACACCTTC
CASSQDRMDPRTGHNYGYTF
>-|TRBJ2-1|TRBV6-4|-
TGTGCCAGCAGTCGATCGCAGGGAAACAATGAGCAGTTCTTC
CASSRSQGNNEQFF
>-|TRBJ2-3|TRBV5-1|-
TGCGCCAGCAGCCACGATGCGGGGACAGATACGCAGTATTTT
CASSHDAGTDTQYF
>TRBD1|TRBJ2-1|TRBV11-2|-
TGTGCCAGCAGCATTCCGGGACAGGGGGTCTATGAGCAGTTCTTC
CASSIPGQGVYEQFF
>-|TRBJ2-1|TRBV5-4|-
TGTGCCAGCAGCTTGGGCGGTAGCGGAGCTATCTACAATGAGCAGTTCTTC
CASSLGGSGAIYNEQFF
>-|TRBJ1-2|TRBV27|-
TGTGCCAGCAGTTCCCGGGGATTCTTCCAAGGCTACACCTTC
CASSSRGFFQGYTF
>TRBD1|TRBJ2-1|TRBV7-9|-
TGTGCCAGCAGCCGTAGGCGGGACAGGGGGTATGAGCAGTTCTTC
CASSRRRDRGYEQFF
>-|TRBJ1-1|TRBV25-1|-
TGTGCCAGCAGTGAATATACAGGTGTGAACACTGAAGCTTTCTTT
CASSEYTGVNTEAFF
>TRBD1|TRBJ2-7|TRBV6-5|-
TGTGCCAGCAGTTACTCTGGGACAGGAAGATCCTACGAGCAGTACTTC
CASSYSGTGRSYEQYF
>TRBD1|TRBJ1-5|TRBV12-5|-
TGTGCTAGTGGTTTGGGTGGACAGGGGAACAATCAGCCCCAGCATTTT
CASGLGGQGNNQPQHF
>-|TRBJ1-4|TRBV13|-
TGTGCCAGCAGCTTCAATACAGGGCGTGGGGCAGAAAAACTGTTTTTT
CASSFNTGRGAEKLFF
>-|TRBJ2-7|TRBV27|-
TGTGCCAGCAGCCTAACAGTACCGGTGAGCTACGAGCAGTACTTC
CASSLTVPVSYEQYF
>-|TRBJ2-6|TRBV5-5|-
TGTGCCAGCAGCTTGGGCAGGGGAACTGGGGCCAACGTCCTGACTTTC
CASSLGRGTGANVLTF
>-|TRBJ2-1|TRBV7-9|-
TGTGCCAGCAGCTTAGCTTTTGGAGGCAATGAGCAGTTCTTC
CASSLAFGGNEQFF
>-|TRBJ2-7|TRBV5-1|-
TGCGCCAGCAGCTCCGAGGGGGATTACTACTACGAGCAGTACTTC
CASSSEGDYYYEQYF
>-|TRBJ2-2|TRBV24-1|-
TGTGCCACCAGTGATCGGACACCCTCGAACACCGGGGAGCTGTTTTTT
CATSDRTPSNTGELFF
>-|TRBJ1-1|TRBV4-2|-
TGTGCCAGCAGCCAATCAAGGGCGGGGAACACTGAAGCTTTCTTT
CASSQSRAGNTEAFF
>-|TRBJ2-3|TRBV10-2|-
TGCGCCAGCAGTGAGCAGGGATGGGACACAGATACGCAGTATTTT
CASSEQGWDTDTQYF